One sample yielded the 11 T cell receptor beta chains listed below, sequenced in a study of blood T cell repertoires in COVID-19. Data came from immunoSEQ multiplex PCR; TCRdb stores just in-frame clones and leaves some out. This sample has roughly 330,000 clones, with over 75% found just once. Input material: PBMCs or T cells enriched from blood (not recorded which). Receptor source: a woman aged 25 to 39 who had recovered from COVID-19.

The chain carries TRBV6-5 and TRBJ1-3; D unclear. Germline V CDR1 and CDR2: MNHEY, SVGAGI. The V end lost 7 bases, the J end lost 0 bases, and 10 bases lay between the germline ends. This CDR3 contains 14 residues. CDR3 nucleotide sequence: TGTGCCAGCACTGGCAGTCCCTCTGGAAACACCATATATTTT. Its translation: CASTGSPSGNTIYF.

The CDR3 loop reads CASSSGTVSAPQHF. DNA of the CDR3: TGTGCCAGCAGTTCCGGGACAGTTTCTGCCCCCCAGCATTTT. The V call is TRBV6-5, the J call TRBJ1-5, with TRBD1 matching 7 bases. The germline CDR1 and CDR2 sequences are MNHEY and SVGAGI. This CDR3 contains 14 residues. The V and J ends lost 4 bases and 10 bases, in that order; junction bases with no gene match: 10.

This clone appeared a single time. The CDR3 protein is CASSERGTGDFYGYTF. The CDR3 DNA sequence: TGTGCCAGCAGTGAACGTGGGACAGGGGATTTTTATGGCTACACCTTC. The genes are TRBV6-1 and TRBJ1-2; 10 positions match TRBD1. The CDR3 totals 16 residues. V dropped 2 bases and J dropped 5; count of bases not matched to a gene: 8. CDR1 and CDR2 from the germline V gene are MNHNS and SASEGT.

CDR3 amino acids: CASSEKRTSGDEQYF. CDR3 sequence (DNA): TGTGCCAGCAGTGAAAAAAGGACTAGCGGGGACGAGCAGTACTTC. This sequence joins TRBV6-4 and TRBJ2-7, with 12 bases identical to TRBD2. Germline V gene data show CDR1 as MRHNA and CDR2 as SNTAGT. This CDR3 spans 15 amino acids. V was pared by 3 bases and J by 5 bases, with 5 bases of the junction left unmatched.

This chain links TRBV28 with TRBJ1-1; no clear D gene. V was shortened by 1 base and J by 8 bases, with 8 bases between the two germline ends. CDR1 and CDR2 from the germline V gene are MDHEN and SYDVKM. The CDR3 loop spans 12 amino acids. Here the CDR3 DNA reads TGTGCCAGCAGTTTATACCGGGGAGAAGCTTTCTTT. Translating it yields CASSLYRGEAFF.

V is TRBV3-1 (or the pseudogene TRBV3-2) and J is TRBJ2-7; 7 nucleotides line up with TRBD1. Per the germline V gene, CDR1 is LGHDT and CDR2 is YNNKEL (reference sequence). This CDR3 is built from 15 residues. With 4 bases clipped from V and 2 bases from J, the junction kept 8 bases outside the gene matches. The CDR3 sequence is CASSREGTGAYEQYF. The CDR3 DNA follows: TGTGCCAGCAGCCGAGAAGGTACAGGGGCCTACGAGCAGTACTTC.

V usage is TRBV19 and J usage is TRBJ1-1, with a possible D match to TRBD1 (5 bases). V lost 5 bases, J lost 3 bases, and 13 bases lay in between. The CDR3 is 14 amino acids. Germline lookup yields CDR1 LNHDA and CDR2 SQIVND (reference sequence). The CDR3 region is CASSRAGRDTEAFF. The CDR3 DNA sequence: TGTGCCAGTAGTCGGGCGGGACGGGACACTGAAGCTTTCTTT.

The V gene is TRBV5-6, the J gene TRBJ2-7; TRBD1 matches at 7 bases. Germline trimming cut 2 bases from V and 4 bases from J; bases unmatched to any gene: 6. The length of the CDR3 is 14 residues. Per germline, CDR1 SGHDT and CDR2 YYEEEE. The CDR3 DNA follows: TGTGCCAGCAGCTTCGGGACAGCCTATTACGAGCAGTACTTC. This translates into CASSFGTAYYEQYF.

This rearrangement joins TRBV29-1 to TRBJ1-1, with D perhaps TRBD1 (5 bases). CDR1 and CDR2 from the germline V gene are SQVTM and ANQGSEA. The germline V and J ends were trimmed by 4 bases and 1 base, with 13 bases remaining between them. The length of the CDR3 is 14 residues. The CDR3 coding sequence is TGCAGCGTTGTAAAGGGACTCCAGAACACTGAAGCTTTCTTT. Protein product: CSVVKGLQNTEAFF.

The chain recombines TRBV7-9 with TRBJ1-1; D gene ambiguous. Trimming took off 5 bases at V and 5 bases at J, with 12 bases between the two ends. The CDR3 length is 13 residues. Germline CDR1 SEHNR, CDR2 FQNEAQ (reference sequence). The CDR3 spells CASSRGRSTEAFF. The CDR3 DNA reads TGTGCCAGCAGCCGCGGGAGGAGTACTGAAGCTTTCTTT. The full variable domain, rest sourced from reference TRBV7-9 and TRBJ1-1, is DTGVSQNPRHKITKRGQNVTFRCDPISEHNRLYWYRQTLGQGPEFLTYFQNEAQLEKSRLLSDRFSAERPKGSFSTLEIQRTEQGDSAMYLCASSRGRSTEAFFGQGTRLTVV.

The chain employs TRBV6-6 and TRBJ1-5, with D possibly TRBD1 on 6 matching bases. Deletions cut 7 bases from V and 7 bases from J, with 17 bases between. The CDR3 is made up of 14 amino acids. Germline V lookup: CDR1 MNHNY, CDR2 SVGAGI (reference sequence). The CDR3 here is CASTKGTGYQPQHF. The DNA of the CDR3 is TGTGCCAGCACCAAGGGTACAGGGTACCAGCCCCAGCATTTT.